This TCR beta chain was recorded in a study of T cells in Graves' hyperthyroidism and ophthalmopathy. Amplification targeted TCR beta CDR3 regions from RNA transcripts. Initially, a first-round RT-PCR of the TCR CDR3 employed the HTBI primer set. TCRdb fed the multiplex PCR reads into MiXCR, producing one record per CDR3 protein. The table lists around 400,000 distinct CDR3 sequences, approximately 14% of them singletons. This clonotype has more than one count but fewer than ten. V dropped 2 bases and J dropped 2 bases, with 25 bases sitting between them. Germline V gives CDR1 SGHVS, CDR2 FNYEAQ. This CDR3 has 20 amino acids.

The clonotype comes from a young woman with Graves' hyperthyroidism that later progressed to Graves' ophthalmopathy. The chain recombines TRBV7-6 with TRBJ2-1; maybe TRBD2 (5 bases). The sample consisted of blood. The CDR3 DNA reads as TGTGCCAGCAGCTTACCAAGTGGTGGGAGTAAGGACCACGCCTACAATGAGCAGTTCTTC. Its protein product is CASSLPSGGSKDHAYNEQFF.